Following are 15 T cell receptor beta chains from one sample sequenced in a study. Using its own MiXCR run on the RT-PCR reads, TCRdb lists one record per CDR3 protein. The data contain about 700,000 distinct CDR3 sequences, 12% to 15% of them singletons. Sequencing was performed on memory CD4+ T cells from blood. The receptors shown here come from a female donor in good health, serving as a healthy control.

The J gene is TRBJ2-3, the V gene TRBV5-1; TRBD2 matches 12 bases. The CDR3 is made up of 17 amino acids. V dropped 1 base and J dropped 1; count of bases not matched to a gene: 4. CDR1 is SGHRS and CDR2 is YFSETQ in the germline V gene. CDR3 protein: CASSLLASGGGTDTQYF. In DNA, the CDR3 is TGCGCCAGCAGCTTGTTGGCTAGCGGGGGGGGCACAGATACGCAGTATTTT.

The table lists this clonotype with a few counts. The rearrangement links TRBV7-2 to TRBJ2-7; TRBD2 agrees at 12 bases. Germline V gene lookup returns CDR1 SGHTA and CDR2 FQGNSA. The CDR3 has 19 residues. V lost 5 bases, J lost 1 base, and 15 bases stayed unmatched. This chain's CDR3 is CASSELGLAGGRYSYEQYF. In DNA form, the CDR3 reads TGTGCCAGCAGCGAACTCGGGCTAGCGGGAGGGCGGTATTCCTACGAGCAGTACTTC.

This clonotype was observed many times. The V and J genes are TRBV5-5 and TRBJ1-4; D is perhaps TRBD1 (6 bases). Germline V CDR1 and CDR2: SGHKS, YYEKEE (reference sequence). V was pared by 2 bases and J by 7 bases, with 12 bases between. The CDR3 contains 14 residues. The CDR3 reads CASSFGQISEKLFF. The CDR3 nucleotides are TGTGCCAGCAGCTTCGGACAGATAAGTGAAAAACTGTTTTTT.

This clonotype showed up many times. The J gene is TRBJ1-5, the V gene TRBV20-1; D is unresolved. The length of the CDR3 is 12 residues. V lost 4 bases and J 5 bases, leaving 9 bases between the germline ends. Germline loops: CDR1 DFQATT, CDR2 SNEGSKA (reference sequence). CDR3 region: CSAIGPDQPQHF. The DNA for the CDR3 is TGCAGTGCTATCGGACCTGATCAGCCCCAGCATTTT.

The sample holds many counts of this clonotype. The V and J genes are TRBV7-6 and TRBJ2-5; D may be TRBD1 (6 bases). The CDR3 length is 13 residues. The V and J ends lost 5 bases and 5 bases respectively, with 12 bases between them. Germline CDR1 and CDR2: SGHVS and FNYEAQ. CDR3 sequence: CASSKGEYETQYF. The DNA of the CDR3 is TGTGCCAGCAGCAAGGGGGAGTACGAGACCCAGTACTTC.

This rearrangement joins TRBV19 to TRBJ2-7; D ambiguous. This CDR3 is 14 amino acids long. V lost 6 bases and J lost 0, with 12 bases in between. Germline V gene lookup returns CDR1 LNHDA and CDR2 SQIVND (reference sequence). This CDR3 is CASSPDRLSYEQYF. In DNA form, the CDR3 reads TGTGCCAGTAGCCCAGACCGACTCTCCTACGAGCAGTACTTC.

This clonotype was seen many times. The rearrangement links TRBV12-3 or TRBV12-4 to TRBJ1-2; no firm D call. V was cut by 7 bases and J by 1 base, with 10 bases left in between. This CDR3 spans 13 amino acids. The CDR3 coding sequence is TGTGCCAGCAACAACCCGGGTAACTATGGCTACACCTTC. Translated, it gives CASNNPGNYGYTF.

This clonotype was counted between two and nine times. The rearrangement uses TRBV29-1 and TRBJ2-2; D is unresolved. Germline V gives CDR1 SQVTM, CDR2 ANQGSEA. CDR3 length: 13 amino acids. Trimming pared 4 bases from V and 4 bases from J, leaving 10 bases between. The DNA of the CDR3 is TGCAGCGTTGGTCACATATCCACCGGGGAGCTGTTTTTT. Translated, it gives CSVGHISTGELFF.

The gene calls are TRBV20-1 and TRBJ1-4; 7 bases fit TRBD1. Germline V gene sequence: CDR1 DFQATT, CDR2 SNEGSKA (reference sequence). CDR3 length: 13 residues. The V gene end was trimmed by 6 bases and the J gene end by 7 bases; junction bases not matched to a gene: 8. This CDR3 reads CSARGQSSEKLFF. The CDR3 DNA sequence: TGCAGTGCGAGGGGGCAATCGAGTGAAAAACTGTTTTTT.

This clonotype was picked up many times. The chain combines TRBV7-2 with TRBJ1-5, with 8 positions matching TRBD1. Germline-derived CDR1 and CDR2 are SGHTA and FQGNSA. The CDR3 has 13 amino acids. The J segment lost 5 bases and the V segment lost 6 bases, leaving 3 bases of the junction unmatched. CDR3 amino acids: CASSSQGDQPQHF. The CDR3 bases are TGTGCCAGCAGTTCACAGGGGGATCAGCCCCAGCATTTT.

The table lists this clonotype with many counts. The chain combines TRBV12-3 or TRBV12-4 with TRBJ2-7; possible D gene TRBD1, 5 bases. Trimming pared 10 bases from V and 3 bases from J, leaving 25 bases between. This CDR3 region has 16 residues. CDR3 sequence (DNA): TGTGCCAAAGTGCCTCTAGGGGTATACAACCGCTACGAGCAGTACTTC. This encodes CAKVPLGVYNRYEQYF.

This clonotype was counted a few times. The genes are TRBV28 and TRBJ2-7; 9 positions match TRBD1. V was clipped by 6 bases and J by 3 bases; unmatched bases: 9. Germline-derived CDR1 and CDR2 are MDHEN and SYDVKM. This CDR3 has 15 amino acids. The CDR3 loop is CASSRQGGLGYEQYF. CDR3 nucleotide sequence: TGTGCCAGCAGCAGACAGGGGGGCTTGGGCTACGAGCAGTACTTC.

The V and J genes are TRBV7-9 and TRBJ2-1, with 7 nucleotides matching TRBD1. CDR3 size: 14 residues. V trimming: 1 base; J trimming: 5 bases; junction bases outside the gene matches: 2. Looked up from germline, CDR1 is SEHNR and CDR2 is FQNEAQ (reference sequence). The DNA for the CDR3 is TGTGCCAGCAGCTTAGTAACAGGGGACAATGAGCAGTTCTTC. Amino acids: CASSLVTGDNEQFF.

The table lists this clonotype with a few counts. The chain carries TRBV5-8 and TRBJ1-3, with D possibly being TRBD1 (6 bases). Germline values: CDR1 SGHTS, CDR2 YDEGEE. The CDR3 loop spans 15 amino acids. Trimming took 0 bases from V and 2 from J, leaving 9 bases between them. CDR3 coding DNA: TGTGCCAGCAGCTTGGCCGGGACACCTGGAAACACCATATATTTT. Protein sequence: CASSLAGTPGNTIYF.

This clonotype has only a few counts. V gene TRBV11-2 combines with J gene TRBJ1-1; D may be TRBD1 (5 bases). Per germline, CDR1 SGHAT and CDR2 FQNNGV. This CDR3 comprises 15 residues. Trimming left V 5 bases short and J 1 base short, with 14 bases between. The CDR3 DNA sequence: TGTGCCAGCAGCGATAGGAGGCAGGGGAACACTGAAGCTTTCTTT. Its protein product is CASSDRRQGNTEAFF.